These T cell receptor beta chains were read from a single sample in a study of graft-versus-host responses after intestinal transplantation. Libraries were prepared by immunoSEQ multiplex PCR; TCRdb keeps only in-frame clonotypes and omits some of them. The sample contains 8,500 to 11,000 clones, roughly 31% of which appear only once. Sequenced here: alloreactive CD4+ T cells from a mixed lymphocyte reaction culture, sampled before transplantation. The receptor set was obtained from a human patient who was an organ donor for intestinal transplantation. CDR3s include the opening cysteine and the closing phenylalanine or tryptophan. The D gene is left open where the match is weak. Not all rows give a size; the values are once, few, many and, for expanded clones, a class.

CDR3 protein,CDR3 DNA,D gene,clone size,V gene,J gene
CASRVAGMLGYYGYTF,TGCGCCAGCAGGGTGGCAGGGATGCTTGGGTACTATGGCTACACCTTC,.,.,TRBV10-2,TRBJ1-2
CASSPILGEQFF,TGTGCCAGCAGCCCAATATTAGGTGAGCAGTTCTTC,.,few,TRBV5-4,TRBJ2-1
CASSLDVGLNEQYF,TGTGCCAGCAGCTTGGATGTGGGGCTCAACGAGCAGTACTTC,.,few,TRBV5-4,TRBJ2-7
CASSVTTLAGGRTDTQYF,TGTGCCAGCAGCGTTACTACCTTAGCGGGGGGGCGTACAGATACGCAGTATTTT,TRBD2,.,TRBV11-3,TRBJ2-3
CATSRDLGYEQYF,TGTGCCACCAGCAGAGATCTAGGGTACGAGCAGTACTTC,.,.,TRBV15,TRBJ2-7
CASSVGGTGGVEQYF,TGTGCCAGCAGCGTAGGCGGGACAGGGGGAGTCGAGCAGTACTTC,TRBD1,medium-sized,TRBV9,TRBJ2-7
CASSSRGGYNSPLHF,TGTGCCAGCAGTTCCCGGGGAGGCTATAATTCACCCCTCCACTTT,.,large,TRBV28,TRBJ1-6
CASSVLFVDRVQPQHF,TGTGCCAGCAGTGTGTTATTCGTGGACAGGGTTCAGCCCCAGCATTTT,TRBD1,.,TRBV6-1,TRBJ1-5
CASRSYRERYTEAFF,TGTGCCAGCAGATCATACAGGGAAAGGTACACTGAAGCTTTCTTT,.,few,TRBV6-5,TRBJ1-1
CASSLSGGEQFF,TGTGCCAGCAGCTTAAGCGGGGGGGAGCAGTTCTTC,TRBD2,few,TRBV7-9,TRBJ2-1
CASSKGDSGDTDTQYF,TGTGCCAGCAGCAAAGGAGATAGCGGGGACACAGATACGCAGTATTTT,.,.,TRBV21-1,TRBJ2-3
CASSLVGEETQYF,TGTGCCAGCAGCTTGGTAGGGGAAGAGACCCAGTACTTC,.,.,TRBV5-6,TRBJ2-5
CASSATSGGVWSTDTQYF,TGTGCCAGCAGTGCGACTAGCGGGGGAGTTTGGAGCACAGATACGCAGTATTTT,TRBD2,large,TRBV6-1,TRBJ2-3
CASSFNRDRGHGEAFF,TGTGCCAGCTCATTTAACCGGGACAGGGGGCATGGTGAAGCTTTCTTT,TRBD1,few,TRBV18,TRBJ1-1
CASSYRSSYNSPLHF,TGTGCCAGCAGTTACAGGAGCTCCTATAATTCACCCCTCCACTTT,.,few,TRBV6-6,TRBJ1-6
CASSPGLAGGSDTQYF,TGTGCCAGCAGCCCGGGACTAGCGGGGGGGTCAGATACGCAGTATTTT,TRBD2,few,TRBV7-9,TRBJ2-3
CASSLGTGSYNSPLHF,TGCGCCAGCAGCTTGGGGACGGGCTCCTATAATTCACCCCTCCACTTT,.,medium-sized,TRBV5-1,TRBJ1-6
CAIRQGLGNTIYF,TGTGCCATCAGACAGGGACTTGGGAACACCATATATTTT,.,few,TRBV10-3,TRBJ1-3
CASSLGSFTDTQYF,TGTGCCAGCAGCTTGGGCAGCTTCACAGATACGCAGTATTTT,.,.,TRBV11-3,TRBJ2-3
CASRGEYQETQYF,TGTGCCAGCAGGGGAGAGTACCAAGAGACCCAGTACTTC,.,medium-sized,TRBV19,TRBJ2-5
CASSQEGFSSYEQYF,TGTGCCAGCAGCCAAGAGGGCTTCAGCTCCTACGAGCAGTACTTC,.,few,TRBV4-2,TRBJ2-7
CSVDRDSSYNEQFF,TGCAGCGTTGACCGGGACAGCTCCTACAATGAGCAGTTCTTC,TRBD1,.,TRBV29-1,TRBJ2-1
CASRAGTGRVTGANVLTF,TGTGCCAGCAGGGCCGGGACAGGGCGGGTGACTGGGGCCAACGTCCTGACTTTC,TRBD1,.,TRBV25-1,TRBJ2-6
CATSVSGLYGYTF,TGTGCCACCAGCGTATCAGGGCTCTATGGCTACACCTTC,.,few,TRBV15,TRBJ1-2
CASSEASGGTGELFF,TGTGCCAGCAGTGAGGCATCCGGGGGCACCGGGGAGCTGTTTTTT,.,.,TRBV2,TRBJ2-2
CASTPTRGLYEQYF,TGTGCCAGCACTCCCACCAGGGGGCTGTACGAGCAGTACTTC,TRBD1,medium-sized,TRBV5-8,TRBJ2-7
CAEERQANYGYTF,TGTGCGGAAGAACGACAGGCTAACTATGGCTACACCTTC,.,.,TRBV2,TRBJ1-2
CASSATSGQGAAGELFF,TGTGCCAGCAGTGCAACTTCCGGACAGGGGGCGGCCGGGGAGCTGTTTTTT,TRBD1,.,TRBV25-1,TRBJ2-2
CAIRDSSYEQYF,TGTGCCATCAGGGACAGCTCCTACGAGCAGTACTTC,.,medium-sized,TRBV10-3,TRBJ2-7
CASSLQGTGELFF,TGTGCCAGCAGCTTACAGGGCACCGGGGAGCTGTTTTTT,.,.,TRBV11-3,TRBJ2-2
CASSLGTGEETQYF,TGCGCCAGCAGCTTGGGGACAGGGGAAGAGACCCAGTACTTC,TRBD1,.,TRBV5-1,TRBJ2-5
CASSLAATGGRDEQFF,TGTGCCAGCAGCTTGGCAGCGACAGGGGGGCGAGATGAGCAGTTCTTC,TRBD1,.,TRBV5-4,TRBJ2-1
CAISAGSSGNTIYF,TGTGCCATCAGTGCGGGAAGCTCTGGAAACACCATATATTTT,.,.,TRBV10-3,TRBJ1-3
CASGQSSYNSPLHF,TGTGCCAGCGGGCAGAGCTCCTATAATTCACCCCTCCACTTT,.,.,TRBV6-5,TRBJ1-6
CASTSLDRRTDTQYF,TGTGCCAGCACTAGTCTGGACAGACGCACAGATACGCAGTATTTT,.,few,TRBV28,TRBJ2-3
CASSDGANTEAFF,TGTGCCAGCAGTGACGGGGCGAACACTGAAGCTTTCTTT,.,.,TRBV27,TRBJ1-1
CASGPTKTGAGYTF,TGTGCTAGTGGTCCGACAAAGACAGGAGCCGGCTACACCTTC,.,.,TRBV12-5,TRBJ1-2
CATSRVSPAGGYTF,TGTGCCACCAGCAGAGTAAGCCCGGCGGGCGGCTACACCTTC,.,.,TRBV15,TRBJ1-2
CASSMGVGQGFSPLHF,TGCGCCAGCAGTATGGGGGTGGGACAGGGCTTCTCACCCCTCCACTTT,TRBD1,medium-sized,TRBV5-1,TRBJ1-6
CASSEYKGESSGNTIYF,TGTGCCAGCAGTGAATATAAGGGGGAGAGCTCTGGAAACACCATATATTTT,.,.,TRBV25-1,TRBJ1-3
CASSFTSVHTDTQYF,TGTGCCAGCAGTTTCACTAGCGTTCACACAGATACGCAGTATTTT,TRBD2,.,TRBV6-5,TRBJ2-3
CASSLGTSGATDTQYF,TGTGCCAGCAGCCTCGGGACTAGCGGGGCCACAGATACGCAGTATTTT,TRBD2,medium-sized,TRBV11-2,TRBJ2-3